Listed below are T cell receptor beta chains from one sample, sequenced in a study of blood T cells in healthy people across ages. TCRdb re-called the 5' RACE reads through MiXCR, storing one row per CDR3 protein. The table shows around 1.1 million distinct CDR3 sequences, with roughly two fifths occurring only once. Sequenced material: blood. Receptors originate from a man between 18 and 35 years old in good health. The CDR3 runs from the conserved cysteine through the conserved F or W. D genes are given only for firm matches. Size values are once, few and many counts, or a class for expanded clones, and some rows have none.

>-|-|TRBV29-1|TRBJ1-4
TGCAGCGTTGATCCAGGGACTAATGAAAAACTGTTTTTT
CSVDPGTNEKLFF
>few|TRBD1|TRBV9|TRBJ1-1
TGTGCCAGCAGCGAGGGGACAGGGCGGACTGAAGCTTTCTTT
CASSEGTGRTEAFF
>few|-|TRBV29-1|TRBJ2-3
TGCAGCGGCCGACTAGGAGATACGCAGTATTTT
CSGRLGDTQYF
>-|-|TRBV20-1|TRBJ2-7
TGCAGTGCTAGTGATACCAACGACTACGAGCAGTACTTC
CSASDTNDYEQYF
>-|-|TRBV20-1|TRBJ2-3
TGCAGTGCTAGAGTCCCCGACGGCACAGATACGCAGTATTTT
CSARVPDGTDTQYF
>few|TRBD2|TRBV4-1|TRBJ2-7
TGCGCCAGCAGCCGAAATGCAGGGACTAGCTACGAGCAGTACTTC
CASSRNAGTSYEQYF
>-|-|TRBV20-1|TRBJ2-3
TGCAGTGCTAGAGGGAGGGGGTCGGGGACAGATACGCAGTATTTT
CSARGRGSGTDTQYF
>-|-|TRBV24-1|TRBJ2-3
TGTGCCACCAGTAAGGGGCCGGGACTTGGCACAGATACGCAGTATTTT
CATSKGPGLGTDTQYF
>-|-|TRBV7-9|TRBJ1-2
TGTGCCAGCAGCTCAGAGGAGATGTTGAATGGCTACACCTTC
CASSSEEMLNGYTF
>once|-|TRBV10-3|TRBJ1-6
TGTGCCATCAGTGAGTCAGCGGTAGATTCACCCCTCCACTTT
CAISESAVDSPLHF
>-|TRBD1|TRBV20-1|TRBJ1-2
TGCAGTGCTAGAGATCTAGACAGGGGCAGCTCTGGCTACACCTTC
CSARDLDRGSSGYTF
>-|TRBD2|TRBV10-3|TRBJ2-7
TGTGCCATCAGGGCCGGACTAGAGGGCGAGCAGTACTTC
CAIRAGLEGEQYF
>few|-|TRBV19|TRBJ2-2
TGTGCCAGTAGTATAGAGTGGGCACGAACGAACACCGGGGAGCTGTTTTTT
CASSIEWARTNTGELFF
>few|-|TRBV20-1|TRBJ1-2
TGCAGTGCTAGAGATAGTTCGGTTGGCTACACCTTC
CSARDSSVGYTF
>many|-|TRBV7-9|TRBJ1-2
TGTGCCAGCAGCCGTTCCACAGGGAGCTATGGCTACACCTTC
CASSRSTGSYGYTF
>-|TRBD2|TRBV20-1|TRBJ2-7
TGCAGTGCCAATCTTAAACCGGGAGGTGAGCAGTACTTC
CSANLKPGGEQYF
>-|-|TRBV20-1|TRBJ2-5
TGCAGTGCCAAAGAGATGGAGACCCAGTACTTC
CSAKEMETQYF
>once|-|TRBV29-1|TRBJ2-7
TGCAGCGTGGCGGACAGTGTCTACGAGCAGTACTTC
CSVADSVYEQYF
>many|TRBD2|TRBV5-1|TRBJ2-3
TGCGCCAGCAGCTTGAATAGGGAGGGTACAGATACGCAGTATTTT
CASSLNREGTDTQYF
>few|-|TRBV13|TRBJ2-1
TGTGCCAGCAGCCCAGCGGGGACAGAGCAGTTCTTC
CASSPAGTEQFF
>many|TRBD2|TRBV7-8|TRBJ2-3
TGTGCCAGCAGCTTAGCGAGCGGGGGGGGCACAGATACGCAGTATTTT
CASSLASGGGTDTQYF
>-|-|TRBV20-1|TRBJ1-2
TGCAGTGCTTCGCCGGTTCGCGACTATGGCTACACCTTC
CSASPVRDYGYTF
>once|-|TRBV4-3|TRBJ2-7
TGCGCCAGCAGCCAAGATCGGGGTTTAGTCTACGAGCAGTACTTC
CASSQDRGLVYEQYF
>-|TRBD2|TRBV6-2/TRBV6-3|TRBJ2-5
TGTGCCAGCAGTTACTCGATCCTAGCGGGGCAAGAGACCCAGTACTTC
CASSYSILAGQETQYF
>-|-|TRBV27|TRBJ2-1
TGTGCCAGCAGCGTTAGTGGGGATGGGTTAAGGAATGAGCAGTTCTTC
CASSVSGDGLRNEQFF
>once|-|TRBV5-1|TRBJ2-1
TGCGCCGGCAGCTTGAATTTAGGGGCATCCTACAATGAGCAGTTCTTC
CAGSLNLGASYNEQFF
>-|TRBD1|TRBV12-3/TRBV12-4|TRBJ1-4
TGTGCCAGCAGTCATCGGGACAGCAATAATGAAAAACTGTTTTTT
CASSHRDSNNEKLFF
>once|-|TRBV12-3/TRBV12-4|TRBJ1-3
TGTGCCAGCAGTTTAGCCCTGAACTCTGGAAACACCATATATTTT
CASSLALNSGNTIYF
>-|-|TRBV4-1|TRBJ1-2
TGCGCCAGCAGCCAAGTTGTAAGGGACATTGATCCCTATGGCTACACCTTC
CASSQVVRDIDPYGYTF
>few|-|TRBV30|TRBJ2-3
TGTGCCTGGAGTGTGGGCCACAACACAGATACGCAGTATTTT
CAWSVGHNTDTQYF
>-|-|TRBV20-1|TRBJ1-5
TGCAGTGCTAGTGTCACAGTGCGTCAGCCCCAGCATTTT
CSASVTVRQPQHF
>-|-|TRBV20-1|TRBJ1-1
TGCAGTGCCAGTCCCAGCCTGAACACTGAAGCTTTCTTT
CSASPSLNTEAFF
>-|-|TRBV12-3/TRBV12-4|TRBJ1-1
TGTGCCAGCAGTCCGTTTCAGGGAGCTTTCTTT
CASSPFQGAFF
>-|TRBD2|TRBV6-2/TRBV6-3|TRBJ2-1
TGTGCCAGCAGTTACTCGAGGTACCGGGGGGATGAGCAGTTCTTC
CASSYSRYRGDEQFF
>-|TRBD1|TRBV11-2|TRBJ1-1
TGTGCCAGCAGCCGTCCGGGACAGGGGAAAAACACTGAAGCTTTCTTT
CASSRPGQGKNTEAFF
>-|-|TRBV12-3/TRBV12-4|TRBJ1-1
TGTGCCAGCAGTCAGCACAGGGACCTGAACACTGAAGCTTTCTTT
CASSQHRDLNTEAFF
>-|TRBD1|TRBV6-6|TRBJ1-2
TGTGCCAGCAGCCTCCCGGGACAGAGAATAAACTATGGCTACACCTTC
CASSLPGQRINYGYTF
>-|-|TRBV4-1|TRBJ1-2
TGCGCCAGCAGCCAAGAAATCCCAGGAATCACTGGCTACACCTTC
CASSQEIPGITGYTF
>-|-|TRBV20-1|TRBJ1-1
TGCAGTGCTAGAGATGGCGGGTCGCGGACTGAAGCTTTCTTT
CSARDGGSRTEAFF
>-|-|TRBV20-1|TRBJ1-6
TGCAGTGCTAGAGAAGCAGGGCCGGTTAATTCACCCCTCCACTTT
CSAREAGPVNSPLHF
>-|TRBD2|TRBV27|TRBJ2-5
TGTGCCAGCAGTTCCCCCCGGACTAGCGGGGGGAGAGAGACCCAGTACTTC
CASSSPRTSGGRETQYF
>-|-|TRBV6-1|TRBJ1-2
TGTGCCAGCAGTGAAGTTGCGGGAAAGGCGAACTATGGCTACACCTTC
CASSEVAGKANYGYTF
>-|TRBD2|TRBV5-1|TRBJ2-3
TGCGCCAGCAGCTTGGCCACCGGACTAGCCGGGCCAGATACGCAGTATTTT
CASSLATGLAGPDTQYF
>-|-|TRBV4-3|TRBJ1-5
TGCGCCAGCAGCCAAGTGTGGTCCGGGAATCAGCCCCAGCATTTT
CASSQVWSGNQPQHF
>-|-|TRBV2|TRBJ2-1
TGTGCCAGCAGTATACGTACAGGGAGAAGATCCTACAATGAGCAGTTCTTC
CASSIRTGRRSYNEQFF
>-|-|TRBV12-3/TRBV12-4|TRBJ1-2
TGTGCCAGCAGCCTTACACACACTAACTATGGCTACACCTTC
CASSLTHTNYGYTF
>-|TRBD1|TRBV4-2|TRBJ2-3
TGTGCCAGCAGCCAAGGACAGGGGACTCGCACAGATACGCAGTATTTT
CASSQGQGTRTDTQYF
>-|-|TRBV7-2|TRBJ1-4
TGTGCCAGCAGCTTAGTGGTGGCAGGGGAAAATGAAAAACTGTTTTTT
CASSLVVAGENEKLFF
>few|-|TRBV7-2|TRBJ2-7
TGTGCCAGCAGCTTAGTCGACACCTCCTACGAGCAGTACTTC
CASSLVDTSYEQYF
>-|-|TRBV7-9|TRBJ1-1
TGTGCCAGCAGTGCGGGTCCCGAAGCTTTCTTT
CASSAGPEAFF
>few|-|TRBV28|TRBJ2-6
TGTGCCAGCAGTCCCGGACTGCACTCTGGGGCCAACGTCCTGACTTTC
CASSPGLHSGANVLTF
>-|-|TRBV7-9|TRBJ1-5
TGTGCCAGCAGTTCGGCAGGGGATAGCAATCAGCCCCGGCATTTT
CASSSAGDSNQPRHF
>few|-|TRBV20-1|TRBJ1-5
TGCAGTGCTCAGGGCTATAGCAATCAGCCCCAGCATTTT
CSAQGYSNQPQHF
>-|TRBD1|TRBV4-3|TRBJ2-3
TGCGCCAGCAGCCTCACAGGGGGCCCGTCCAGAATTCGGGATACGCAGTATTTT
CASSLTGGPSRIRDTQYF
>-|-|TRBV30|TRBJ1-1
TGTGCCTGGAGCCGCCGAGGTGTGTTCACTGAAGCTTTCTTT
CAWSRRGVFTEAFF